This T cell receptor (beta chain) was found in a study of blood T cell repertoires in COVID-19. Study-level information: The cDNA or gDNA used as material had been derived from T cells, B-cell-depleted T cells, or PBMCs.

This CDR3 contains 14 residues. The V gene's germline CDR1 is SNHLY and CDR2 FYNNEI. Unmatched junction bases numbered 8, after V lost 6 bases and J lost 4 bases. In the original analysis: Amplification of reference gene primers provided the estimated nucleated cell counts. Repertoires were generated with immunoSEQ multiplex PCR, while TCRdb's copy carries only in-frame clones and drops some. The V and J calls and clone size were taken over from that table, and D and trimming were inferred from the DNA. The sample has about 160,000 clones, approximately 84% seen once; the top ten hold approximately 22%.

The receptor's source is a woman older than 75 with acute or convalescent COVID-19. V gene TRBV2 combines with J gene TRBJ1-2; 7 nucleotides line up with TRBD1. Material: peripheral blood. This CDR3 reads CASRGTATLYGYTF. DNA for the CDR3: TGTGCCAGCAGGGGGACAGCCACCCTCTATGGCTACACCTTC.